This T cell receptor (beta chain) was sequenced for a study of blood T cells in healthy people across ages. Samples each had at least 6 micrograms of total RNA extracted. This clonotype turned up a few times. What it binds is not known. Using a J-beta primer mix together with a sample-barcoded 5' primer, a second PCR was run for about 6 to 11 cycles. TCRdb processed the 5' RACE reads anew with MiXCR; each CDR3 protein has one entry. The sample lists about 940,000 distinct CDR3 sequences, 45% to 50% occurring once. V was cut by 2 bases and J by 7 bases, with 4 bases left in between. The CDR3 is 11 residues long. The V gene's germline CDR1 is SNHLY and CDR2 FYNNEI. Study observations and caveats: CMV status of donors was unknown, possibly confounding expanded clonotype changes. Diversity of TCR beta per million T cells declined in a roughly linear way with age.

The V and J genes are TRBV2 and TRBJ2-3, with no clear D. The TCR originated in a man younger than 40 in good health. The source material was blood. Here the CDR3 reads CASSERNTQYF. The CDR3 DNA sequence: TGTGCCAGCAGTGAAAGAAATACGCAGTATTTT.